The rows below give T cell receptor beta chains drawn from one sample of a study of Graves' ophthalmopathy and Graves' hyperthyroidism. TCRdb re-called the multiplex PCR reads with MiXCR, one entry per CDR3 protein. This repertoire shows roughly 480,000 distinct CDR3 sequences, about 15% found once; its top ten account for 9.8%. Sequencing was carried out using blood. The receptors were sampled from a woman in her 30s with Graves' ophthalmopathy. The CDR3 runs from the conserved cysteine through the conserved F or W. A D gene is named only where the DNA matches it firmly. Clone size is given for some rows only: seen once, a few or many times, or a class if the clone is expanded.

clone_size: many; v_call: TRBV9; d_call: NA; j_call: TRBJ2-7; cdr3_aa: CASSVDGAGEQYF; cdr3_nt: TGTGCCAGTAGCGTAGATGGGGCTGGGGAGCAGTACTTC
clone_size: many; v_call: TRBV6-1; d_call: TRBD2; j_call: TRBJ2-2; cdr3_aa: CASSVWPSGRTGELFF; cdr3_nt: TGTGCCAGCAGTGTCTGGCCTAGCGGGAGGACCGGGGAGCTGTTTTTT
clone_size: many; v_call: TRBV6-1; d_call: TRBD1; j_call: TRBJ2-4; cdr3_aa: CASTPGTGNIQYF; cdr3_nt: TGTGCCAGCACCCCCGGGACAGGGAACATTCAGTACTTC
clone_size: many; v_call: TRBV4-1; d_call: TRBD2; j_call: TRBJ2-5; cdr3_aa: CASSQFLAGGVETQYF; cdr3_nt: TGCGCCAGCAGCCAATTCCTAGCGGGAGGCGTGGAGACCCAGTACTTC
clone_size: few; v_call: TRBV3-1; d_call: TRBD2; j_call: TRBJ2-5; cdr3_aa: CASSQDLAGGVQETQYF; cdr3_nt: TGTGCCAGCAGCCAAGATCTAGCGGGGGGAGTTCAAGAGACCCAGTACTTC
clone_size: many; v_call: TRBV9; d_call: TRBD2; j_call: TRBJ2-7; cdr3_aa: CASSAHPGGYEQYF; cdr3_nt: TGTGCCAGCAGCGCCCACCCGGGGGGCTACGAGCAGTACTTC
clone_size: NA; v_call: TRBV29-1; d_call: NA; j_call: TRBJ2-7; cdr3_aa: CSVVRGYEQYF; cdr3_nt: TGCAGCGTTGTTAGGGGATACGAGCAGTACTTC
clone_size: NA; v_call: TRBV6-1; d_call: TRBD1; j_call: TRBJ2-7; cdr3_aa: CASSPTGGVPYEQYF; cdr3_nt: TGTGCCAGCAGTCCGACAGGGGGGGTCCCCTACGAGCAGTACTTC
clone_size: many; v_call: TRBV20-1; d_call: NA; j_call: TRBJ1-6; cdr3_aa: CSARGPGPYNSPLHF; cdr3_nt: TGCAGTGCTAGAGGACCGGGACCCTATAATTCACCCCTCCACTTT
clone_size: few; v_call: TRBV30; d_call: TRBD2; j_call: TRBJ2-1; cdr3_aa: CAWAASGSEQFF; cdr3_nt: TGTGCCTGGGCAGCTAGCGGGAGTGAGCAGTTCTTC
clone_size: NA; v_call: TRBV7-2; d_call: NA; j_call: TRBJ2-7; cdr3_aa: CASSMTATDYEQYF; cdr3_nt: TGTGCCAGCAGTATGACAGCGACAGACTACGAGCAGTACTTC
clone_size: many; v_call: TRBV19; d_call: NA; j_call: TRBJ1-1; cdr3_aa: CASGRDTNTEAFF; cdr3_nt: TGTGCCAGTGGCCGGGACACGAACACTGAAGCTTTCTTT
clone_size: NA; v_call: TRBV11-2; d_call: TRBD1; j_call: TRBJ2-7; cdr3_aa: CAPPSTVGTGHLRGGEQYF; cdr3_nt: TGTGCCCCTCCCTCGACGGTCGGGACAGGGCATCTACGGGGCGGCGAGCAGTACTTC
clone_size: many; v_call: TRBV24-1; d_call: NA; j_call: TRBJ1-1; cdr3_aa: CATSDGGPIAEAFF; cdr3_nt: TGTGCCACCAGTGATGGCGGCCCCATCGCTGAAGCTTTCTTT
clone_size: NA; v_call: TRBV20-1; d_call: TRBD1; j_call: TRBJ2-7; cdr3_aa: CSALPTGGIALLSYEQYF; cdr3_nt: TGCAGTGCTCTTCCGACAGGGGGCATCGCGCTACTTTCCTACGAGCAGTACTTC
clone_size: many; v_call: TRBV29-1; d_call: NA; j_call: TRBJ1-1; cdr3_aa: CSVAEAVNTEAFF; cdr3_nt: TGCAGCGTTGCCGAAGCGGTGAACACTGAAGCTTTCTTT
clone_size: NA; v_call: TRBV5-6; d_call: NA; j_call: TRBJ2-7; cdr3_aa: CASSRVGFFEQYF; cdr3_nt: TGTGCCAGCAGTAGAGTGGGTTTCTTCGAGCAGTACTTC
clone_size: few; v_call: TRBV18; d_call: NA; j_call: TRBJ1-2; cdr3_aa: CASSPSGGNRGYTF; cdr3_nt: TGTGCCAGCTCACCAAGTGGAGGGAACAGGGGCTACACCTTC
clone_size: many; v_call: TRBV27; d_call: NA; j_call: TRBJ2-7; cdr3_aa: CASSNRVGEQYF; cdr3_nt: TGTGCCAGCAGTAACAGGGTCGGAGAGCAGTACTTC
clone_size: once; v_call: TRBV28; d_call: NA; j_call: TRBJ2-7; cdr3_aa: CASRSPADSYEQYF; cdr3_nt: TGTGCCAGCAGAAGCCCCGCAGACTCCTACGAGCAGTACTTC